This TCR beta chain was captured in a study of cytomegalovirus exposure and HLA in healthy donors. PCR used 60 Vbeta primers and 13 Jbeta primers. Methods used by the authors: A later analysis tallied approximately 80 million unique TCR beta chains, roughly 11 million of them shared. Assay used: immunoSEQ multiplex PCR; TCRdb lists only in-frame clones, some missing. That table furnishes V, J and clone size, whereas the DNA furnished D and trimming. This sample yields 120,000 or so clones, of which 81% are seen a single time; roughly 1.8% belongs to the top ten. The CDR3 length is 15 residues. Trimming left V 0 bases short and J 1 base short, with 10 bases between. CDR1 is SGHDT and CDR2 is YYEEEE in the germline V gene.

The sequence came from a man younger than 35 in good health and CMV-seronegative. The V gene is TRBV5-6, the J gene TRBJ2-5; D may be TRBD2 (6 bases). Sequenced input: PBMCs. CDR3 DNA: TGTGCCAGCAGCTTGGGACGACTAGGCCAAGAGACCCAGTACTTC. It translates to CASSLGRLGQETQYF.